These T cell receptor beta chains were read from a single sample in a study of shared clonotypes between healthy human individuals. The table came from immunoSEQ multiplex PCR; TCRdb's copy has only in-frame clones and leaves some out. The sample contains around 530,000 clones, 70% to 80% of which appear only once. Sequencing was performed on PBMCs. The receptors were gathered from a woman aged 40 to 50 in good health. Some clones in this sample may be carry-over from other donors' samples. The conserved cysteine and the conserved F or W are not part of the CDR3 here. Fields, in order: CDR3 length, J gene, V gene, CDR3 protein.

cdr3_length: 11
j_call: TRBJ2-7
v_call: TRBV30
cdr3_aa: AWAGTGFYEQY

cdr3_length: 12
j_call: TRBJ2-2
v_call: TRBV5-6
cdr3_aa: ASRGGTGTGELF

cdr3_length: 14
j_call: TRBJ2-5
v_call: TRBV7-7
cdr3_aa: ASSPGRSVGGETQY

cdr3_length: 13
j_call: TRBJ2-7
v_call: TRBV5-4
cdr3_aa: ASSLGTSGRGEQY

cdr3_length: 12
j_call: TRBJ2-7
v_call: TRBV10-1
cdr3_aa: ASSPSGEWGEQY

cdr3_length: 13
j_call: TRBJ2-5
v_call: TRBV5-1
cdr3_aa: ASSSLSGSEETQY

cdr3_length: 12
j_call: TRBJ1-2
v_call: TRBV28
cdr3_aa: ASSINTVNYGYT

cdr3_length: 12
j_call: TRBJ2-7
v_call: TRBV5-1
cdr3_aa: ASSLEFTTYEQY

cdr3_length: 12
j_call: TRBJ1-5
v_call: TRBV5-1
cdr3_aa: ASSLEGGDQPQH

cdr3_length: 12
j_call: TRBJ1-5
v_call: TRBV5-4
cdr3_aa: ASSLEGGHQPQH

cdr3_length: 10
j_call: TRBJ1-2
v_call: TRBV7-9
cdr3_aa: ASSLEVYGYT

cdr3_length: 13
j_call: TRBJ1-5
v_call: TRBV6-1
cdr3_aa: ASSELWDSNQPQH

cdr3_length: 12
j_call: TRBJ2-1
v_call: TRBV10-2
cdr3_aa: ASSPSVAYNEQF

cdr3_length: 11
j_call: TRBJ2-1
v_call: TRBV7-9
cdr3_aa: ASRRDTDDEQF

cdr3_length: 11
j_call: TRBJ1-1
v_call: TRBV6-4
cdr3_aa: ASSDQANTEAF

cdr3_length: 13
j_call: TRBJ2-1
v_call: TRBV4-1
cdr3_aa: ASSRTSGRMNEQF

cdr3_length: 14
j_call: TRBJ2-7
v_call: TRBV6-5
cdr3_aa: ASSYGGQARLGEQY

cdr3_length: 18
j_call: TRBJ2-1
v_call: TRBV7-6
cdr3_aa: ASSIGRGLAGQSSYNEQF

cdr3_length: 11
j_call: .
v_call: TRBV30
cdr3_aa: AWGGVRSYEQY

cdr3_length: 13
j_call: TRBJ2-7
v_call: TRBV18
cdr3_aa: ASSPLEADTYEQY